This entry is about one T cell receptor beta chain. Its matching antigen is unknown. One end of the junction varies from germline; a read error may be responsible. The data were obtained in a study of PD-1 blockade in classical Hodgkin lymphoma. The study, taken as a whole, reports: CD4+ TCR diversity, unlike CD8+, climbed significantly by C4D1.

Exposure to brentuximab vedotin varied, and each patient had relapsed following autologous stem cell transplantation. TCRdb's table, derived via immunoSEQ multiplex PCR, lists solely in-frame clones and lacks some. The data show 40,000 or so clones, 70% to 80% seen once. This CDR3 region has 13 residues. Germline V CDR1 and CDR2: SGDLS, YYNGEE. V is TRBV9 and J is TRBJ1-1, with D perhaps matching TRBD1 (5 bases). The specimen was peripheral blood mononuclear cells (PBMCs), collected at baseline. The clonotype was recovered from a human donor with classical Hodgkin lymphoma. This CDR3 reads CASSVKGATETFF. The CDR3 DNA sequence: TGTGCCAGCAGCGTAAAAGGGGCCACTGAAACTTTCTTT.